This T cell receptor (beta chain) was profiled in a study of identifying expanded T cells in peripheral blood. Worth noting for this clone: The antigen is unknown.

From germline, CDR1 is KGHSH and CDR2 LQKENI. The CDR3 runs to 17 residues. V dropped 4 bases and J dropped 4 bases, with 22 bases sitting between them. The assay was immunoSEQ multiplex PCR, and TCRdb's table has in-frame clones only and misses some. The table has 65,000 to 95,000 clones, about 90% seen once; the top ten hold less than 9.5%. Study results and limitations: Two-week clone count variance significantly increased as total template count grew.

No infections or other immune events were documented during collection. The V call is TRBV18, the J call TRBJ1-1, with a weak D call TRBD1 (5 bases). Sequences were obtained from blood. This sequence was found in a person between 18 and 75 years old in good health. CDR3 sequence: CASSQQKNIIGATEAFF. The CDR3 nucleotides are TGTGCCAGCTCACAGCAAAAAAATATAATTGGGGCCACTGAAGCTTTCTTT.